This record concerns one T cell receptor beta chain sequence. Its antigen is unknown. Base qualities were left out, and no much larger clone turns up one base away. The V end loses 2 bases and the J end loses 4 bases, and a stretch of 6 bases separates them. The germline V gene (reference sequence) provides CDR1 GTSNPN and CDR2 SVGIG. The CDR3 sequence holds 11 residues, the cysteine and phenylalanine included. This entry keeps only the CDR3 DNA: 33 bases, framed from base 1. The cohort comprised 670 or so healthy bone marrow donors. At the time of sampling, every cohort member was nominally healthy, though immune exposures that went unrecorded were likely present. The donor was CMV seropositive and belonged to the group of 250 to 350 seropositive cohort members. A peripheral blood sample was collected from each donor, and TCR beta sequencing was performed on peripheral blood mononuclear cells. The Qiagen DNeasy Blood Extraction Kit was used to extract genomic DNA from the blood cell samples.

The data derive from a study of cytomegalovirus exposure and HLA in healthy donors (TCRdb year 2017). Notes on the research overall: According to an earlier analysis of around 600 of the donors, about 179 million T cells yielded 90 million to 130 million unique TCR beta sequences and around 280 Gb of sequence data. Both class I and class II loci were covered by HLA typing, at four-digit resolution. Approximately 300 gigabases of sequencing data and around 85 million unique TCR sequences made up an early release that covered around 640 HLA-typed donors. The T cell repertoires of 666 subjects were profiled by immunosequencing and related to cytomegalovirus serostatus. Donor age, sex, ethnicity and CMV serostatus were collected together with the repertoire data. Besides the first cohort of some 670 subjects, a separate validation cohort made up of around 120 different subjects was used. Roughly five DR-DQ haplotypes were treated as single units for association and clustering because of strong linkage in the cohort. A later analysis re-analyzed previously published TCR beta repertoires from roughly 690 donors and added high-resolution HLA genotyping to study TCR occurrence patterns. Of the 300 to 450 genotyped donors, around 81% fell in the genetic ancestry cluster associated with self-reported Caucasian donors. In an earlier analysis of over 550 of the donors, high-throughput TCR beta sequencing was used to judge whether each TCR beta V gene segment behaved as functional or pseudogenic. Typing coverage differed by locus: A, B, C, DRB1 and DQB1 were typed in roughly 620-640 donors, DQA1 in approximately 520, DPA1 in roughly 590, and DPB1 in approximately 450. The later analysis used no new phenotypic data to find candidate immune exposures, relying instead on TCR beta sequences and their occurrence across donors. Every repertoire in the discovery cohort had been generated on one and the same sequencing platform. To predict cytomegalovirus infection status, the study combined high-throughput TCR immunosequencing, statistical association of individual TCRs with disease status, and machine learning. Among a few hundred genotyped donors of the cohort, an average of approximately 240,000 unique TCR beta nucleotide sequences were sequenced per donor, about a sixth of them non-productive. In a later genetic analysis, genome-wide SNP genotypes for about 60% of the 666 donors were used, and that subset was treated as a discovery cohort. The aim of the study was to test whether cataloging public T cell receptors could identify signatures of past pathogen exposure. General study outcomes and caveats: The authors suggested that the approach could potentially be generalized to other disease states and immunological phenotypes. While some public TCRs were present in many individuals, most TCR sequences turned up only very rarely across donors. A further reported finding was that TCR beta sequences accurately predicted the HLA-A and HLA-B alleles for most subjects in the first cohort. The earlier analysis of approximately 560 of the donors excluded roughly 17 rarely observed V segments, including chromosome 9 orphons, because counts were too low. Immune exposure information for the cohort was limited to CMV serostatus. Broadly in line with IMGT annotations, most TCR beta V segments showed up in productive rearrangements about 87% or about 30% of the time in an earlier analysis of 450 to 750 of the donors. Because the 87-base-pair reads could not distinguish some IMGT-functional V segments, including TRBV6-2 and TRBV6-3, those segments were excluded. At a false discovery rate of 0.05, a later analysis linked 16,951 TCR beta sequences to specific HLA alleles. A later genetic analysis associated a missense DCLRE1C variant with V-gene and J-gene trimming of TCR beta chains, and an independent cohort replicated the association. In a later analysis, several top co-occurrence clusters were reported to appear linked to parvovirus B19, influenza, CMV and Epstein-Barr virus. In a later analysis, HLA-associated TCR beta chains were found to be more clonally expanded and to have lower generation probabilities than equally common non-associated chains. A later genetic analysis reported fewer N-insertions in productive TCRs among donors in an Asian-associated ancestry cluster than the approximately 700-donor mean. Linkage disequilibrium might explain the correlated functional status among segregating V segments, but an unknown experimental factor could not be ruled out. The cohort was sequenced for TCR beta chains only, and without alpha or paired-chain data the features that could be detected were limited. Because HLA typing was unavailable for some donors at each locus, only the typed subset was used in association tests. A group of highly shared sequence variants was considered likely to be a technical artifact of the sequencing pipeline. A few of the identified cytomegalovirus-associated TCR beta chains were confirmed in vitro to be specific for cytomegalovirus antigens. Strong co-occurrence of HLA alleles, especially DR and DQ, made assigning TCR associations to individual alleles difficult. In a later analysis, the rate of TCR association differed among HLA loci, with DRB1 alleles having the most associated TCRs and HLA-C alleles having the fewest. Most CMV-associated TCR beta chains appeared to be HLA-restricted in a later analysis, and the HLA associations seemed to be driven largely by CMV exposure. The study listed 150 to 200 TCR beta chains as associated with cytomegalovirus. Sequencing depth was assumed to be roughly uniform across donors in the presence/absence analyses, though that assumption may not hold. In both the original and validation cohorts, the classifier was reported to diagnose cytomegalovirus status with high specificity and sensitivity.

Libraries were made using the immunoSEQ multiplex PCR assay. For the multiplex PCR, a mixture combining 60 forward primers for TCR Vbeta segments and 13 reverse primers for TCR Jbeta segments was used. The CDR3 region of rearranged TCR beta genes was amplified from genomic DNA by a multiplex PCR assay. On the Illumina HiSeq System, the amplified TCR beta libraries were sequenced as 87-base-pair reads. For the original study's pipeline: In a later analysis, approximately 74 million unique TCR beta chains were counted across the 500 to 850 repertoires, and around 10 million of these chains were shared by at least two donors. A nearest-neighbor algorithm error-corrected the raw reads and collapsed the reads into unique sequences, merging closely related sequences to remove PCR and sequencing errors. Alignment of CDR3 sequences to IMGT reference sequences was used to assign V, D and J gene segments. Each retained sequence needed at least a six-nucleotide match to both a V gene segment and a J gene segment. Rearrangements were called productive when the CDR3 lacked stop codons and stayed in frame with V and J; all others were non-productive. CDR3 was defined by IMGT convention, running from the second conserved V-encoded cysteine to the conserved J-encoded phenylalanine. Sequences without an unambiguous match to a single V gene segment were excluded from the earlier analysis of 450 to 650 of the donors. An earlier analysis of a few hundred of the donors called V segments functional above 56.7% productive rearrangements and segregating when the between-donor standard deviation exceeded 5%. A statistical classification framework was developed to diagnose cytomegalovirus status using the catalog of TCR beta chain sequences. In a later analysis, V and J genes were assigned by comparing TCR nucleotide sequences against IMGT/GENE-DB human TR gene sequences. The TCRdist pipeline was used in a later analysis to assign CDR3 sequences and most-parsimonious VDJ recombination scenarios. In a later analysis, each TCR beta chain was defined by its CDR3 amino acid sequence together with its V-gene family, and reads lacking a unique V-gene family were excluded. To address suspected cross-contamination and a sequencing artifact, a later analysis removed a few hundred highly shared, low-generation-probability nucleotide sequences. A later analysis calculated a clonal expansion index for each public chain from normalized within-repertoire ranks of inferred template counts. Generation probabilities in a later analysis came from a VDJ recombination model fitted to out-of-frame rearrangements, and those results were checked against IGoR. In a later analysis, TCR-TCR, TCR-HLA and TCR-CMV co-occurrence was scored with hypergeometric tests, and a repertoire-size bias correction was applied to TCR pairs. In a later analysis, false discovery rates were estimated by permuting HLA or CMV assignments 20 times. In a later analysis, co-occurring TCRs were grouped using DBSCAN, and TCRdist sequence similarity was added for clustering within HLA-allele-positive subsets. Co-occurrence clustering excluded repertoires with fewer than 30,000 or more than 120,000 public chains, plus five with anomalous nucleotide sharing. TCRdb carries this immuneACCESS record with in-frame sequences only. Its versions omit some clonotypes, under half of them owing to an unresolved V gene in the studies checked, with the rest unexplained. From that table come the V and J calls and clone size; the DNA was used to work out D and trimming. This sample gives 100,000 to 150,000 clones in total; about 10% of them show up just once. About 4.7% of the sample rests with the top ten.

The chain is made from TRBV30 and TRBJ2-7; no confident D gene assignment can be made. The source material was PBMCs. The origin of this receptor is a woman younger than 35 in good health and CMV-seropositive. The nucleotide sequence is given as TGTGCCTGGAGTCGAACTTACGAGCAGTACTTC. Translation gives CAWSRTYEQYF.